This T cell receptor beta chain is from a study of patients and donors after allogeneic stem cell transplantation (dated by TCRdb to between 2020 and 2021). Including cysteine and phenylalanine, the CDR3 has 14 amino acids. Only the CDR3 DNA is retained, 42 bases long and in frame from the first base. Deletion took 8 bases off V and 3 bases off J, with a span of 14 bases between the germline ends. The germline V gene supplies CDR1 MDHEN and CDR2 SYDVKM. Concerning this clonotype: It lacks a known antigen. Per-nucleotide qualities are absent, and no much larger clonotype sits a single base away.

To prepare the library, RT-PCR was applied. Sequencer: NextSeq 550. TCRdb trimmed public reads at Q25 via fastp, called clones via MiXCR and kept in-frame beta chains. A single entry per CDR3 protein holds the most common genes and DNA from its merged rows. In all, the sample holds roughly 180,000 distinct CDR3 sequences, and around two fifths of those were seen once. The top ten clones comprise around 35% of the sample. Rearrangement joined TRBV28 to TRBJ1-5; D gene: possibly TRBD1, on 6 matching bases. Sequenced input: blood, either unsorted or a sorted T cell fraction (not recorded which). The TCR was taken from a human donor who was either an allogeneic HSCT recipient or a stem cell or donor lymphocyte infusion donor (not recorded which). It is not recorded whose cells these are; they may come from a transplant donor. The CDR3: CASGKSGDNQPQHF. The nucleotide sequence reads TGTGCCAGCGGAAAATCAGGGGACAATCAGCCCCAGCATTTT.